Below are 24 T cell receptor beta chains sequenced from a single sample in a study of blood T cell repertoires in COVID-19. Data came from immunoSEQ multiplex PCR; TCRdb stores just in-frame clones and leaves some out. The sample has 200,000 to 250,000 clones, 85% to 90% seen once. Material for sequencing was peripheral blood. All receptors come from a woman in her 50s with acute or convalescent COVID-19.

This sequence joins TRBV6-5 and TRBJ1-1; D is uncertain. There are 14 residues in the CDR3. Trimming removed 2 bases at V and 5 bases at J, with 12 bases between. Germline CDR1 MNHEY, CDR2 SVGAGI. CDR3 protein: CASSYNDPGTEAFF. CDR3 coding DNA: TGTGCCAGCAGTTACAACGACCCGGGGACTGAAGCTTTCTTT.

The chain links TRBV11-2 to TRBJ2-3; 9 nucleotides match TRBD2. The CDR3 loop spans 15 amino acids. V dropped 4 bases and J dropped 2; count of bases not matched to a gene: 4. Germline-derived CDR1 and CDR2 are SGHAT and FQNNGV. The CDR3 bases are TGTGCCAGCAGCTCGCGGGGGGGCAACACAGATACGCAGTATTTT. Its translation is CASSSRGGNTDTQYF.

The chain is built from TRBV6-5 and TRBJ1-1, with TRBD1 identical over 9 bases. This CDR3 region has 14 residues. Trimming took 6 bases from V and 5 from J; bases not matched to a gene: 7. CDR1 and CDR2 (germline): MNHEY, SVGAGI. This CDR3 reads CASSGQGSWTEAFF. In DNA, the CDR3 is TGTGCCAGCAGCGGACAGGGGAGTTGGACTGAAGCTTTCTTT.

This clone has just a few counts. The CDR3 DNA follows: TGCGCCAGCAGACCCACAGGGTACGAAAAACTGTTTTTT. Protein sequence: CASRPTGYEKLFF. The rearrangement uses TRBV5-1 and TRBJ1-4; TRBD1 might be the D (6 bases). V was shortened by 5 bases and J by 8 bases, with 13 bases between the two germline ends. The CDR3 has 13 amino acids. Germline CDR1 SGHRS, CDR2 YFSETQ.

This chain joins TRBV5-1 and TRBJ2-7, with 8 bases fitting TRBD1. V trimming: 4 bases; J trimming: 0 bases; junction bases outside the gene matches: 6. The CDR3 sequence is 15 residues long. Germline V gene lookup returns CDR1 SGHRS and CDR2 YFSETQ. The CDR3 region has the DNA TGCGCCAGCAGCGTTGGACAGGGTGGCTCCTACGAGCAGTACTTC. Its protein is CASSVGQGGSYEQYF.

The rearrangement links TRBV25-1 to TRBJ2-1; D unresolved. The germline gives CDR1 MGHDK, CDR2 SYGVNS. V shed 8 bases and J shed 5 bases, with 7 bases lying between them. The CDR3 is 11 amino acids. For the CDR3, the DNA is TGTGCCAGCCTAATAAACAATGAGCAGTTCTTC. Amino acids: CASLINNEQFF.

CDR3 loop: CASSTRGGVTSNYGYTF. Written as DNA, the CDR3 is TGTGCCAGCAGCACCCGGGGGGGGGTGACCTCGAACTATGGCTACACCTTC. This chain connects TRBV7-2 to TRBJ1-2, with D possibly being TRBD1 (5 bases). Germline V gene lookup returns CDR1 SGHTA and CDR2 FQGNSA. Deletions cut 5 bases from V and 2 bases from J, with 21 bases between. The CDR3 consists of 17 residues.

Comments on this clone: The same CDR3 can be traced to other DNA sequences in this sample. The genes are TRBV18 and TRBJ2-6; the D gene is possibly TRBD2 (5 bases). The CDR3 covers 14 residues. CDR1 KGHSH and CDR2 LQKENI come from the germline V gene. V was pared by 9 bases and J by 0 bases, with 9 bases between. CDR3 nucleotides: TGTGCCAGTACCGGGGACTCTGGGGCCAACGTCCTGACTTTC. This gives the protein CASTGDSGANVLTF.

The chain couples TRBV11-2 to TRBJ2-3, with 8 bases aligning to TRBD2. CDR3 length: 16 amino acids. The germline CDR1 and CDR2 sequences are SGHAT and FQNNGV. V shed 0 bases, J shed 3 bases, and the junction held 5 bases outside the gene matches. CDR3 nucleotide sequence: TGTGCCAGCAGCTTAGATGGGCGGGGGGCTACAGATACGCAGTATTTT. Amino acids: CASSLDGRGATDTQYF.

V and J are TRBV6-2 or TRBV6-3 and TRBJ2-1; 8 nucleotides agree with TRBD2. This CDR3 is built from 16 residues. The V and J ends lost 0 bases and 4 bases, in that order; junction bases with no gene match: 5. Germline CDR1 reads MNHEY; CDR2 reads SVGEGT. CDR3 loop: CASSYSRTSRYNEQFF. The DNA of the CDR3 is TGTGCCAGCAGTTACTCCAGGACTAGCCGTTACAATGAGCAGTTCTTC.

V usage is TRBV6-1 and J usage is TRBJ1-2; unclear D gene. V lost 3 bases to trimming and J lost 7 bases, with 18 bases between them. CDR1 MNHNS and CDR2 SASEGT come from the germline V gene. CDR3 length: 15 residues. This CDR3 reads CASSDGGLMLFGYTF. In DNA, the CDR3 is TGTGCCAGCAGTGATGGAGGCCTTATGCTTTTTGGCTACACCTTC.

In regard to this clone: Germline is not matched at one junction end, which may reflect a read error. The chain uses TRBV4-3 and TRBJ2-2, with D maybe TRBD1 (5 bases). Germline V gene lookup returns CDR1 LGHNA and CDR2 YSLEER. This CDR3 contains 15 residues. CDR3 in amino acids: CASSQDRQNTRELFF. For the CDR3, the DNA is TGCGCCAGCAGCCAAGACCGACAGAACACCAGGGAGCTGTTTTTT.

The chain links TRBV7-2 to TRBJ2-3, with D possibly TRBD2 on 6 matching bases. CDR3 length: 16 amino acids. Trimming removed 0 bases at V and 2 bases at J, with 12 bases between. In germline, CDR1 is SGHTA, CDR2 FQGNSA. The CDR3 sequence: CASSLAVGTVTDTQYF. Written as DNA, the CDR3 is TGTGCCAGCAGCTTAGCGGTGGGGACTGTCACAGATACGCAGTATTTT.

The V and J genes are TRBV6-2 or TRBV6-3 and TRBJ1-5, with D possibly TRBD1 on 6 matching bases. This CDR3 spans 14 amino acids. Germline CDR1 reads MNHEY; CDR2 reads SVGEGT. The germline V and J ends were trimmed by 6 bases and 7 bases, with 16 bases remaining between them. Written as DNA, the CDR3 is TGTGCCAGCAGCTCCGGACAGTTCCGGCAGCCCCAGCATTTT. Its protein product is CASSSGQFRQPQHF.

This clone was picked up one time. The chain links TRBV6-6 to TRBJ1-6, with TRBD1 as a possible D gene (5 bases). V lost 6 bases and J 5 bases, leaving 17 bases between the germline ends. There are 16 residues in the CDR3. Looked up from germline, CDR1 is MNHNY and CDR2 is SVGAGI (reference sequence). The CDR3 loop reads CASSSLAGPHNSPLHF. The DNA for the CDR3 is TGTGCCAGCAGCTCCCTGGCAGGGCCGCATAATTCACCCCTCCACTTT.

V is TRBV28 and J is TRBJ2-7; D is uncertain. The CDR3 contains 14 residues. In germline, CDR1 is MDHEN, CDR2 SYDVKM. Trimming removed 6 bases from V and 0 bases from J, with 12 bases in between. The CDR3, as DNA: TGTGCCAGCAGCTCTGGCGGTGACTCCTACGAGCAGTACTTC. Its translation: CASSSGGDSYEQYF.

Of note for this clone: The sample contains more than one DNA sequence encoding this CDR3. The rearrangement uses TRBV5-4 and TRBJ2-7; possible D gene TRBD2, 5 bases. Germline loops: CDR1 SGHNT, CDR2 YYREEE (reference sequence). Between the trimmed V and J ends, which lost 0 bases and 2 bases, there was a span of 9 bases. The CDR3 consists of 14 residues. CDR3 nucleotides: TGTGCCAGCAGCTTGGGGACTCGAACCTACGAGCAGTACTTC. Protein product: CASSLGTRTYEQYF.

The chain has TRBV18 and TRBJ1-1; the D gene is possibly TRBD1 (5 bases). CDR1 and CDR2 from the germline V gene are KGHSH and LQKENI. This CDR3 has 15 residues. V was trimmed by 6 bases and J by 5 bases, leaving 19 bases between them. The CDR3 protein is CASSPSRDPGTEAFF. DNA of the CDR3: TGTGCCAGCTCCCCCTCGCGGGACCCAGGGACTGAAGCTTTCTTT. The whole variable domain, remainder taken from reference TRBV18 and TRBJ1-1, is NAGVMQNPRHLVRRRGQEARLRCSPMKGHSHVYWYRQLPEEGLKFMVYLQKENIIDESGMPKERFSAEFPKEGPSILRIQQVVRGDSAAYFCASSPSRDPGTEAFFGQGTRLTVV.

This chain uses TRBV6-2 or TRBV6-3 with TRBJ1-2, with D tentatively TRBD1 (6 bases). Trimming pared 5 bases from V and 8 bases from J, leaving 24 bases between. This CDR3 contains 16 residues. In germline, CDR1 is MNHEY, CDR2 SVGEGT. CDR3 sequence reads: CASSAHDRLEVVGYTF. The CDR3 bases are TGTGCCAGCAGTGCACACGACAGGCTTGAAGTTGTGGGCTACACCTTC.

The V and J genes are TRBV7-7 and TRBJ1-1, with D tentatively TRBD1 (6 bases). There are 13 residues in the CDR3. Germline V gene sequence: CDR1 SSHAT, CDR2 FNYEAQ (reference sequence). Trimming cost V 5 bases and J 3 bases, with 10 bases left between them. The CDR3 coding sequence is TGTGCCAGCAGCGCTAGACAGGACACTGAAGCTTTCTTT. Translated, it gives CASSARQDTEAFF.

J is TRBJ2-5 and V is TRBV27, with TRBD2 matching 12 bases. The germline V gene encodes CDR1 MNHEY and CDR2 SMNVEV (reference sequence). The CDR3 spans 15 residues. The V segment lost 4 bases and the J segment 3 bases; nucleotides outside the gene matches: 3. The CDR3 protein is CASSSPSGGEETQYF. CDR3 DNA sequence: TGTGCCAGCAGTTCCCCTAGCGGGGGGGAAGAGACCCAGTACTTC.

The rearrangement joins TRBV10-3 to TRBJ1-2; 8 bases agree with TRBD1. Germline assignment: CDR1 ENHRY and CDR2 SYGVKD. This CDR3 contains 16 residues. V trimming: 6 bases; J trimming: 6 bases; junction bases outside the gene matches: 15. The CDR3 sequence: CAISHATGGLADGYTF. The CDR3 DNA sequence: TGTGCCATCAGCCACGCTACAGGGGGACTAGCGGATGGCTACACCTTC.

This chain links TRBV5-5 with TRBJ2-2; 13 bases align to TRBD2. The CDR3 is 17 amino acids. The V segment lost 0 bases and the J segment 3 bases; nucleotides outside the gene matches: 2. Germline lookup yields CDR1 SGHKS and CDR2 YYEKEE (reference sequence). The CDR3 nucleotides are TGTGCCAGCAGCTTGGGACTAGCGGGGGGTTACACCGGGGAGCTGTTTTTT. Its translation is CASSLGLAGGYTGELFF.

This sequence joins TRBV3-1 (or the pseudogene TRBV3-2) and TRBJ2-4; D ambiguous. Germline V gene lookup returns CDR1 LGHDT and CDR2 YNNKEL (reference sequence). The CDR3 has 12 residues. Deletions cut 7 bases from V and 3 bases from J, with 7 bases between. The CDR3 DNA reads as TGTGCCAGCACAGGTTGCAAAAACATTCAGTACTTC. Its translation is CASTGCKNIQYF.